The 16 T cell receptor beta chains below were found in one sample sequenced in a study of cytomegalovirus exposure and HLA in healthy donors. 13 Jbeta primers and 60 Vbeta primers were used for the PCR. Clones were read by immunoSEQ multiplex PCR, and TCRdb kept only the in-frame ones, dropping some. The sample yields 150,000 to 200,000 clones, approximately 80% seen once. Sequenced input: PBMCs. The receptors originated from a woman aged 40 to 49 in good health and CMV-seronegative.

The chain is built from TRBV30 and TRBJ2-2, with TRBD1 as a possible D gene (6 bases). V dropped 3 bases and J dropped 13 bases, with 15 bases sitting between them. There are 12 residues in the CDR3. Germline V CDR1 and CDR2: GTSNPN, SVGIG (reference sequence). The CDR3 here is CAWSEDSFGLFF. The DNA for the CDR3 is TGTGCCTGGAGCGAGGACAGCTTTGGGCTGTTTTTT.

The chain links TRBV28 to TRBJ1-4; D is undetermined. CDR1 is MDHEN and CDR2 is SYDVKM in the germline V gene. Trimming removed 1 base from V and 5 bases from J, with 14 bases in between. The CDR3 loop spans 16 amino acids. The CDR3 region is CASSLLGGQKNEKLFF. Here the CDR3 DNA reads TGTGCCAGCAGTTTATTAGGTGGGCAGAAAAATGAAAAACTGTTTTTT. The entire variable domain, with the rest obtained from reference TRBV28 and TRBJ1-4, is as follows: DVKVTQSSRYLVKRTGEKVFLECVQDMDHENMFWYRQDPGLGLRLIYFSYDVKMKEKGDIPEGYSVSREKKERFSLILESASTNQTSMYLCASSLLGGQKNEKLFFGSGTQLSVL.

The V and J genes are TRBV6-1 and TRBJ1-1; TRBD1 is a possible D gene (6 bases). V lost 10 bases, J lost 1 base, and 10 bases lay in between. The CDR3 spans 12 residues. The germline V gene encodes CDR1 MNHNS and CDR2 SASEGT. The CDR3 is CATRTANTEAFF. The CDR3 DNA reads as TGTGCCACCCGGACAGCGAACACTGAAGCTTTCTTT.

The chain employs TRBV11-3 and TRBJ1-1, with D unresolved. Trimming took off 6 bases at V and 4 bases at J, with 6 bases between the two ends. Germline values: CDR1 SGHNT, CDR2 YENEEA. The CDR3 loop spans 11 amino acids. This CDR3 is CASSSSTEAFF. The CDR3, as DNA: TGTGCCAGCAGTAGTTCCACTGAAGCTTTCTTT.

DNA of the CDR3: TGTGCCAGCACCGCCGAGGGCGAGCAGTACTTC. This sequence encodes CASTAEGEQYF. The genes are TRBV6-6 and TRBJ2-7; D possibly corresponds to TRBD2 (5 bases). The CDR3 runs 11 residues. The V and J ends lost 7 bases and 6 bases respectively, with 10 bases between them. The germline gives CDR1 MNHNY, CDR2 SVGAGI (reference sequence).

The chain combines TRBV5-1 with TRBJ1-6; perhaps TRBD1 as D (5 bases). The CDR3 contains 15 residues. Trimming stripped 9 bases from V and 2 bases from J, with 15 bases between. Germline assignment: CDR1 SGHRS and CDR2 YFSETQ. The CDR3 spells CATSQGGTYNSPLHF. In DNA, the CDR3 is TGCGCCACCTCCCAGGGTGGCACCTATAATTCACCCCTCCACTTT. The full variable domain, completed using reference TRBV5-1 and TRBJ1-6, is KAGVTQTPRYLIKTRGQQVTLSCSPISGHRSVSWYQQTPGQGLQFLFEYFSETQRNKGNFPGRFSGRQFSNSRSEMNVSTLELGDSALYLCATSQGGTYNSPLHFGNGTRLTVT.

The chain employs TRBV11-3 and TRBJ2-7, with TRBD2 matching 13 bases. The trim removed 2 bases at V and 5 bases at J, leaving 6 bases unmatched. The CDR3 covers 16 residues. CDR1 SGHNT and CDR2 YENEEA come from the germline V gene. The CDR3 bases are TGTGCCAGCAGCTTAAAGACTAGCGGGAGGTCGAACGAGCAGTACTTC. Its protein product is CASSLKTSGRSNEQYF.

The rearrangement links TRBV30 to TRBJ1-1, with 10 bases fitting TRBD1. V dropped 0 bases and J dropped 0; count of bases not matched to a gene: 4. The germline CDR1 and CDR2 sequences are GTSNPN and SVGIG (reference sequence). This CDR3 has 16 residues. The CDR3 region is CAWSVGTGAVNTEAFF. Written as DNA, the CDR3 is TGTGCCTGGAGTGTAGGGACAGGGGCGGTGAACACTGAAGCTTTCTTT.

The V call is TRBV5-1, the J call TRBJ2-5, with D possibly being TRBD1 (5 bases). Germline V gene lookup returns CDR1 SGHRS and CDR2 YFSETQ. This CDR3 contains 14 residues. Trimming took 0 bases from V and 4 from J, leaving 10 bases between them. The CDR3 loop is CASSLGKGRETQYF. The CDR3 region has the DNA TGCGCCAGCAGCTTGGGTAAGGGGCGAGAGACCCAGTACTTC.

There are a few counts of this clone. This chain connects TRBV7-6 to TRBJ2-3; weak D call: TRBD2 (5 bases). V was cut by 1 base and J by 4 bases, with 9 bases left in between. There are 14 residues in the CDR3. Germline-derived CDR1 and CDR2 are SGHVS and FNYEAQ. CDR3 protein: CASSLGPGSDTQYF. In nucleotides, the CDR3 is TGTGCCAGCAGCTTAGGACCGGGATCAGATACGCAGTATTTT. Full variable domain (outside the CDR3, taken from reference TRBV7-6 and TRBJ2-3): GAGVSQSPRYKVTKRGQDVALRCDPISGHVSLYWYRQALGQGPEFLTYFNYEAQQDKSGLPNDRFSAERPEGSISTLTIQRTEQRDSAMYRCASSLGPGSDTQYFGPGTRLTVL.

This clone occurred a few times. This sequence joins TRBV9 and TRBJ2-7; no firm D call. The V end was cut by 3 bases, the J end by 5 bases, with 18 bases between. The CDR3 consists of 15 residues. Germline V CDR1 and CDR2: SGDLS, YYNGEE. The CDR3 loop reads CASSENLTPENEQYF. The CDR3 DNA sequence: TGTGCCAGCAGCGAAAACCTAACGCCGGAGAACGAGCAGTACTTC.

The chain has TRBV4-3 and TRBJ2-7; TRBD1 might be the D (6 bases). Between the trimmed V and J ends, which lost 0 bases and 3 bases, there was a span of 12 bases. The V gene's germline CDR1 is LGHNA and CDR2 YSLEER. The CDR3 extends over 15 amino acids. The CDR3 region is CASSQDNRVGYEQYF. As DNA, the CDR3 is TGCGCCAGCAGCCAAGATAACAGGGTGGGCTACGAGCAGTACTTC.

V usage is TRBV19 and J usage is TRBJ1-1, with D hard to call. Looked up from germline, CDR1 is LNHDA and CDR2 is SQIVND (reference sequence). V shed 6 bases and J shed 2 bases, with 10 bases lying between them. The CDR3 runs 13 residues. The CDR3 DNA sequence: TGTGCCAGTAGAACCAGGATAAACACTGAAGCTTTCTTT. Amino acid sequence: CASRTRINTEAFF.

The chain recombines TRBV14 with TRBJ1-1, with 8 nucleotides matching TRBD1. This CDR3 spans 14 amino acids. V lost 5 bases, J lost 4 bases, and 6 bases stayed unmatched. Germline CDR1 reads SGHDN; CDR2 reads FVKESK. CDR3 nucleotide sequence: TGTGCCAGCAGCGAAGGACAGGGCCCCACTGAAGCTTTCTTT. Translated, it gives CASSEGQGPTEAFF.

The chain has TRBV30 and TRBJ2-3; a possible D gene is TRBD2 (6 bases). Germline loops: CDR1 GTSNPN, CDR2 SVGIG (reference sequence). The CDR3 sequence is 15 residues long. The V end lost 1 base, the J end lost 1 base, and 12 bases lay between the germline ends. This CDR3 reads CAWSGTGTRTDTQYF. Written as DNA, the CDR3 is TGTGCCTGGAGTGGTACCGGGACTCGCACAGATACGCAGTATTTT. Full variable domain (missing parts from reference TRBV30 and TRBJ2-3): SQTIHQWPATLVQPVGSPLSLECTVEGTSNPNLYWYRQAAGRGLQLLFYSVGIGQISSEVPQNLSASRPQDRQFILSSKKLLLSDSGFYLCAWSGTGTRTDTQYFGPGTRLTVL.

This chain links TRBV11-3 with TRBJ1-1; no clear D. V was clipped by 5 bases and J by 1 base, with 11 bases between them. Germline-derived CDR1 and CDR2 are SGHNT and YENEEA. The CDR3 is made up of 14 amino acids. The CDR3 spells CASSPREPNTEAFF. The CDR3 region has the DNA TGTGCCAGCAGCCCGCGGGAGCCGAACACTGAAGCTTTCTTT. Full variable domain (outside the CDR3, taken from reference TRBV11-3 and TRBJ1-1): EAGVVQSPRYKIIEKKQPVAFWCNPISGHNTLYWYLQNLGQGPELLIRYENEEAVDDSQLPKDRFSAERLKGVDSTLKIQPAELGDSAVYLCASSPREPNTEAFFGQGTRLTVV.